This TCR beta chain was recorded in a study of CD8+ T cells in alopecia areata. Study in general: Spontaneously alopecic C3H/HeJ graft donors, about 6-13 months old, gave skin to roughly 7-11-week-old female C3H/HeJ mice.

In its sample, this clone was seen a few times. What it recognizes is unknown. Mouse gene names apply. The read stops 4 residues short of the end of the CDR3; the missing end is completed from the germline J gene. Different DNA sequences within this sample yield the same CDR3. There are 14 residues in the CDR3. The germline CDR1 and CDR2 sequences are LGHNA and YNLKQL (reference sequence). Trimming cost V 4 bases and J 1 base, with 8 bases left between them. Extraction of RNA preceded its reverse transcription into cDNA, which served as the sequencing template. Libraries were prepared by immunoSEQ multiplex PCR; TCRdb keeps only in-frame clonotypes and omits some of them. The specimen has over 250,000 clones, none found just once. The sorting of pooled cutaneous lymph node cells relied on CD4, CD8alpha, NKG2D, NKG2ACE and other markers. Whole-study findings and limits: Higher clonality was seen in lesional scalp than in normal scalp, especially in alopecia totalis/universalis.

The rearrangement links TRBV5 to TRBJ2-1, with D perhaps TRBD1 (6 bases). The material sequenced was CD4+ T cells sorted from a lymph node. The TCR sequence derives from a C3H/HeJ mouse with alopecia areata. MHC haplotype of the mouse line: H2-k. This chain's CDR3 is CASSRDTNYAEQFF. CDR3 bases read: TGTGCCAGCAGCCGGGACACAAACTATGCT.